A selection of T cell receptor beta chains follows, all from one sample in a study of blood T cells in healthy people across ages. TCRdb re-called the 5' RACE reads through MiXCR, storing one row per CDR3 protein. The data contain 1,300,000 or so distinct CDR3 sequences, 55% to 75% of them singletons. The material sequenced was blood. The receptors shown here come from a man in his late teens or twenties in good health. Both conserved end residues are part of each CDR3. Each record gives: CDR3 protein, J gene, V gene.

CDR3aa: CASSLDGTDSPLHF
j_gene: TRBJ1-6
v_gene: TRBV5-6

CDR3aa: CSVVEADQYF
j_gene: TRBJ2-5
v_gene: TRBV29-1

CDR3aa: CASRRQGDSHEQYF
j_gene: -
v_gene: TRBV27

CDR3aa: CSARDSTSGVLRGDTQYF
j_gene: TRBJ2-3
v_gene: TRBV20-1

CDR3aa: CSVAGGKLKGNYGYTF
j_gene: TRBJ1-2
v_gene: TRBV20-1

CDR3aa: CASSLDLLAGELGEQYF
j_gene: TRBJ2-7
v_gene: TRBV11-2

CDR3aa: CASSYNPGSSYNEQFF
j_gene: TRBJ2-1
v_gene: TRBV7-6

CDR3aa: CASPLPNGANVLTF
j_gene: TRBJ2-6
v_gene: TRBV12-3/TRBV12-4

CDR3aa: CASSVDLSPSGANVLTF
j_gene: TRBJ2-6
v_gene: TRBV9

CDR3aa: CASRWTGEGTEAFF
j_gene: TRBJ1-1
v_gene: TRBV12-3/TRBV12-4

CDR3aa: CASSLSGHHHEQYF
j_gene: -
v_gene: TRBV27